These 20 T cell receptor beta chains were all obtained from the same sample, sequenced in a study of T cell responses to AZD1222 COVID-19 vaccine. Assay used: immunoSEQ multiplex PCR; TCRdb lists only in-frame clones, some missing. The data contain 85,000 to 90,000 clones, about 88% of them singletons. The sample in question was peripheral blood, obtained on day 0 of AZD1222 vaccination. These receptors originate from an adult in good health.

The J gene is TRBJ2-7, the V gene TRBV24-1; 8 bases fit TRBD2. The length of the CDR3 is 16 residues. Germline CDR1 is KGHDR and CDR2 is SFDVKD. After removal of 6 bases from V and 5 bases from J, the junction contained 14 bases not matched to a gene. The CDR3 sequence: CATSSPLREGHDEQYF. CDR3 DNA sequence: TGTGCCACCAGTTCCCCCTTACGGGAGGGCCATGACGAGCAGTACTTC.

This clone was detected only once. DNA of the CDR3: TGTGCCAGCAGCTTTCCGGGGTTGGGCTACACCTTC. Translating gives CASSFPGLGYTF. J is TRBJ1-2 and V is TRBV11-1; D not resolved. Germline values: CDR1 SGHAT, CDR2 FQDESV (reference sequence). Trimming shortened V by 3 bases and J by 8 bases, and 10 bases separated the two germline ends. The CDR3 loop spans 12 amino acids.

This sequence joins TRBV19 and TRBJ2-7; D ambiguous. This CDR3 contains 13 residues. Germline lookup yields CDR1 LNHDA and CDR2 SQIVND (reference sequence). V gave up 6 bases and J gave up 4 bases, with 13 bases separating them. CDR3 DNA sequence: TGTGCCAGTAGCCTCTCATTGGCTTACGAGCAGTACTTC. Its protein product is CASSLSLAYEQYF.

The table lists this clone with a few counts. The rearrangement links TRBV19 to TRBJ1-3, with no clear D. Trimming took off 6 bases at V and 0 bases at J, with 6 bases between the two ends. CDR1 and CDR2 (germline): LNHDA, SQIVND (reference sequence). The CDR3 runs 13 residues. This CDR3 is CASSEYSGNTIYF. CDR3 coding DNA: TGTGCCAGTAGCGAGTACTCTGGAAACACCATATATTTT.

This clone was counted a few times. J is TRBJ2-1 and V is TRBV5-1, with a possible D match to TRBD1 (5 bases). V lost 5 bases, J lost 8 bases, and 17 bases lay in between. From germline, CDR1 is SGHRS and CDR2 YFSETQ. This CDR3 is 14 amino acids long. The CDR3 protein is CASRSSREGDEQFF. The CDR3 coding sequence is TGCGCCAGCAGGTCGTCCAGGGAAGGCGATGAGCAGTTCTTC.

The chain uses TRBV5-1 and TRBJ2-3; TRBD1 aligns across 8 bases. Germline V lookup: CDR1 SGHRS, CDR2 YFSETQ. The CDR3 is 14 residues long. After removal of 3 bases from V and 2 bases from J, the junction contained 2 bases not matched to a gene. CDR3: CASSWGQATDTQYF. The CDR3 region has the DNA TGCGCCAGCAGCTGGGGACAGGCCACAGATACGCAGTATTTT.

This clone was seen once. The chain is built from TRBV5-4 and TRBJ2-7; D perhaps matches TRBD2 (6 bases). The CDR3 is 12 amino acids. Trimming took off 4 bases at V and 7 bases at J, with 12 bases between the two ends. Germline V CDR1 and CDR2: SGHNT, YYREEE (reference sequence). As DNA, the CDR3 is TGTGCCAGCAGCCAGGGACTCGGAGAGCAGTACTTC. Translating gives CASSQGLGEQYF.

This clone was detected only once. The CDR3 loop is CASSSGQENYGYTF. CDR3 nucleotides: TGCGCCAGCAGCTCTGGACAGGAGAACTATGGCTACACCTTC. The V gene is TRBV5-1, the J gene TRBJ1-2; TRBD1 agrees at 7 bases. The CDR3 contains 14 residues. CDR1 and CDR2 (germline): SGHRS, YFSETQ. The junction had 4 bases not matched to a gene; V was cut back by 3 bases and J by 2 bases.

Only one count was recorded for this clone. The gene calls are TRBV18 and TRBJ1-1; D uncertain. Per the germline V gene, CDR1 is KGHSH and CDR2 is LQKENI. The V and J ends lost 1 base and 1 base respectively, with 13 bases between them. The CDR3 extends over 16 amino acids. Here the CDR3 reads CASSPQGLGRNTEAFF. CDR3 sequence (DNA): TGTGCCAGCTCACCACAAGGATTGGGGAGGAACACTGAAGCTTTCTTT.

The rearrangement links TRBV20-1 to TRBJ1-5; D is unresolved. This CDR3 is built from 15 residues. Trimming pared 3 bases from V and 6 bases from J, leaving 18 bases between. The V gene's germline CDR1 is DFQATT and CDR2 SNEGSKA (reference sequence). The CDR3 DNA reads as TGCAGTGCTAGTAAAGCGGGAAGTATGGGTCAGCCCCAGCATTTT. It translates to CSASKAGSMGQPQHF.

The chain employs TRBV9 and TRBJ2-1, with 16 bases matching TRBD2. Germline loops: CDR1 SGDLS, CDR2 YYNGEE. The CDR3 is 15 residues long. V was clipped by 4 bases and J by 9 bases; unmatched bases: 4. CDR3 sequence reads: CASSPGTSGGGEQFF. CDR3 sequence (DNA): TGTGCCAGCAGCCCCGGGACTAGCGGGGGGGGTGAGCAGTTCTTC. The full variable domain, its missing parts supplied by reference TRBV9 and TRBJ2-1, is DSGVTQTPKHLITATGQRVTLRCSPRSGDLSVYWYQQSLDQGLQFLIQYYNGEERAKGNILERFSAQQFPDLHSELNLSSLELGDSALYFCASSPGTSGGGEQFFGPGTRLTVL.

The V and J genes are TRBV5-1 and TRBJ2-7; the D is unclear. Germline CDR1 and CDR2: SGHRS and YFSETQ. Trimming stripped 4 bases from V and 5 bases from J, with 13 bases between. This CDR3 contains 13 residues. The CDR3 here is CASSPAGPDEQYF. In DNA form, the CDR3 reads TGCGCCAGCAGCCCGGCTGGGCCCGACGAGCAGTACTTC.

The chain recombines TRBV15 with TRBJ2-7; unclear D gene. The V gene's germline CDR1 is LNHNV and CDR2 YYDKDF (reference sequence). The V gene lost 4 bases and the J gene lost 2 bases, with 15 bases spanning the gap. The CDR3 spans 15 residues. CDR3 coding DNA: TGTGCCACCAGCATAGGTAATGGATGGGCCTACGAGCAGTACTTC. Its translation is CATSIGNGWAYEQYF.

The J gene is TRBJ2-7, the V gene TRBV19; D is unresolved. The V and J ends lost 6 bases and 7 bases respectively, with 10 bases between them. The CDR3 length is 11 residues. The germline V gene has CDR1 LNHDA and CDR2 SQIVND (reference sequence). CDR3 coding DNA: TGTGCCAGTAGGGGTGGGCAAGAGCAGTACTTC. Amino acids: CASRGGQEQYF.

The chain combines TRBV11-1 with TRBJ1-1, with 7 bases aligning to TRBD1. The CDR3 contains 14 residues. Trimming at V came to 5 bases and at J to 5 bases, leaving 8 bases not matched to a gene. CDR1 SGHAT and CDR2 FQDESV come from the germline V gene (reference sequence). CDR3 nucleotide sequence: TGTGCCAGCAGCCCCCGGACAGGAGGGACTGAAGCTTTCTTT. This sequence encodes CASSPRTGGTEAFF.

This clone was seen once. The chain recombines TRBV6-6 with TRBJ1-2; 12 bases are a match to TRBD1. After removal of 6 bases from V and 4 bases from J, the junction contained 6 bases not matched to a gene. There are 15 residues in the CDR3. CDR1 MNHNY and CDR2 SVGAGI come from the germline V gene (reference sequence). CDR3 coding DNA: TGTGCCAGCAGACGGGACAGGGGGCCATCCTATGGCTACACCTTC. This codes for CASRRDRGPSYGYTF.

V usage is TRBV11-1 and J usage is TRBJ2-5; D not certain. V was pared by 1 base and J by 1 base, with 10 bases between. The CDR3 loop spans 15 amino acids. The germline CDR1 and CDR2 sequences are SGHAT and FQDESV (reference sequence). Here the CDR3 reads CASSLGWTVQETQYF. The CDR3 DNA reads TGTGCCAGCAGCTTAGGGTGGACCGTCCAAGAGACCCAGTACTTC. The entire variable domain, with the rest obtained from reference TRBV11-1 and TRBJ2-5, is as follows: EAEVAQSPRYKITEKSQAVAFWCDPISGHATLYWYRQILGQGPELLVQFQDESVVDDSQLPKDRFSAERLKGVDSTLKIQPAELGDSAMYLCASSLGWTVQETQYFGPGTRLLVL.

The gene calls are TRBV6-5 and TRBJ1-5; 8 bases agree with TRBD1. CDR1 MNHEY and CDR2 SVGAGI come from the germline V gene. The V gene end was trimmed by 6 bases and the J gene end by 2 bases; junction bases not matched to a gene: 6. This CDR3 spans 15 amino acids. In DNA form, the CDR3 reads TGTGCCAGCAGGCTACAGGGGGACGGCAATCAGCCCCAGCATTTT. Translation gives CASRLQGDGNQPQHF.

The CDR3 sequence: CASSLNPQQGLNEKLFF. Here the CDR3 DNA reads TGTGCCAGCAGCTTAAACCCCCAGCAGGGGCTTAATGAAAAACTGTTTTTT. V is TRBV7-9 and J is TRBJ1-4, with D perhaps TRBD1 (6 bases). This CDR3 comprises 17 residues. Germline V gives CDR1 SEHNR, CDR2 FQNEAQ (reference sequence). V dropped 2 bases and J dropped 4 bases, with 17 bases sitting between them.

The chain employs TRBV3-1 (or the pseudogene TRBV3-2) and TRBJ1-5; D possibly corresponds to TRBD1 (5 bases). V shed 2 bases and J shed 3 bases, with 8 bases lying between them. Germline lookup yields CDR1 LGHDT and CDR2 YNNKEL (reference sequence). The CDR3 contains 14 residues. The CDR3 loop reads CASSQQGFNQPQHF. As DNA, the CDR3 is TGTGCCAGCAGCCAACAGGGATTCAATCAGCCCCAGCATTTT.